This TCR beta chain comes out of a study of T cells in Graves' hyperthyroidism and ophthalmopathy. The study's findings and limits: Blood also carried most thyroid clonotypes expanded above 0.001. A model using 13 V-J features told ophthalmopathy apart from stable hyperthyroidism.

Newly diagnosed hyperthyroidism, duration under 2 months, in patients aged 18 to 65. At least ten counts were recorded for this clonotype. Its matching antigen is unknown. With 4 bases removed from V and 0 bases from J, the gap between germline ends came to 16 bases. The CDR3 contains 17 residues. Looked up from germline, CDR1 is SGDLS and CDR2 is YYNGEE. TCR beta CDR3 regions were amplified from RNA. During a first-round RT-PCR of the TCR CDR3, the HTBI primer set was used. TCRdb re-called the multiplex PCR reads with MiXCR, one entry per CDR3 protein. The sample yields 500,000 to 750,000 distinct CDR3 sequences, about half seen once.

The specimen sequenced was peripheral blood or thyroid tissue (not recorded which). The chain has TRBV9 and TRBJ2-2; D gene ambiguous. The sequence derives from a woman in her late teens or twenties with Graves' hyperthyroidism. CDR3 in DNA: TGTGCCAGCAGCACACCCGAGCGTGAGGCGAACACCGGGGAGCTGTTTTTT. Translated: CASSTPEREANTGELFF.